This is a list of T cell receptor beta chains from one sample in a study of blood T cell repertoires in COVID-19. Libraries were prepared by immunoSEQ multiplex PCR; TCRdb keeps only in-frame clonotypes and omits some of them. Of tens of thousands of clones in the sample, nearly 90% were seen once. The specimen was peripheral blood. The receptors here all came from a woman aged 50 to 60 with COVID-19, enrolled during active disease. The CDR3 runs from the conserved cysteine through the conserved F or W. D genes are given only for firm matches. The size field is filled for only some rows; it gives once, few, many or a size class.

D,J,V,size,DNA,CDR3
.,TRBJ1-1,TRBV28,few,TGTGCCAGCAGCCACTCATGGACAAACGCTGAAGCTTTCTTT,CASSHSWTNAEAFF
TRBD1,TRBJ1-5,TRBV20-1,.,TGCAGTGCTAGTTGGGGACAGGGGGATCAGCCCCAGCATTTT,CSASWGQGDQPQHF
.,TRBJ2-1,TRBV15,.,TGTGCCACCAAGACTAGCTCCTACAATGAGCAGTTCTTC,CATKTSSYNEQFF
TRBD2,TRBJ2-7,TRBV10-1,few,TGCGCCAGCAGTGAGTCAAGCGGGAGTAACGAGCAGTACTTC,CASSESSGSNEQYF
TRBD1,TRBJ2-7,TRBV5-1,.,TGCGCCAGCAGCCCCTGGACAGGTTCGTACGAGCAGTACTTC,CASSPWTGSYEQYF
.,TRBJ2-7,TRBV5-1,.,TGCGCCAGCAGCTTGATCCTCGGAGGGTATAACTACGAGCAGTACTTC,CASSLILGGYNYEQYF
TRBD2,TRBJ2-3,TRBV4-2,.,TGTGCCAGCAGCCAAGATGTAGCGGGAGTCCCAGATACGCAGTATTTT,CASSQDVAGVPDTQYF
TRBD2,TRBJ2-1,TRBV9,.,TGTGCCAGCAGCCAAGCGGGAGTTTACAATGAGCAGTTCTTC,CASSQAGVYNEQFF
TRBD1,TRBJ1-3,TRBV10-3,.,TGTGCCATCAGTAGGACAGGGGACACCATATATTTT,CAISRTGDTIYF
.,TRBJ2-3,TRBV6-2/TRBV6-3,.,TGTGCCAGCAGTTACAGGAGGGAGACTAAAGATACGCAGTATTTT,CASSYRRETKDTQYF
TRBD2,TRBJ2-7,TRBV5-6,.,TGTGTCAGCAGCCGGATCCCTCTACTAGCGAGAGAGCCCGAGCAGTACTTC,CVSSRIPLLAREPEQYF
TRBD2,TRBJ2-2,TRBV7-9,.,TGTGCCAGCAGCGTCTTAGGCAGCGGGAAGAGCGGGGAGCTGTTTTTT,CASSVLGSGKSGELFF
.,TRBJ2-1,TRBV7-8,.,TGTGCCCTCCATAGACCGGGAGAATCCTACAATGAGCAGTTCTTC,CALHRPGESYNEQFF
.,TRBJ2-2,TRBV28,.,TGTGCCAGCAGTTTTCGGCCATTATCTAGTGGGGAGCTGTTTTTT,CASSFRPLSSGELFF
.,TRBJ1-1,TRBV5-4,.,TGTGCCAGCAGCAAAAAGACGGGGGGAAACACTGAAGCTTTCTTT,CASSKKTGGNTEAFF
.,TRBJ2-3,TRBV27,.,TGTGCCAGCAGCGCGAATCGCCCCACAGATACGCAGTATTTT,CASSANRPTDTQYF
.,TRBJ1-5,TRBV4-1,.,TGCGCCAGCAGCCAAGTCGGGAATCAGCCCCAGCATTTT,CASSQVGNQPQHF
.,TRBJ2-3,TRBV19,.,TGTGCCAGTAGTATACTAGCGACTTCCACAGATACGCAGTATTTT,CASSILATSTDTQYF
TRBD2,TRBJ2-2,TRBV9,.,TGTGCCAGTACCCTAGCGGGAGGTCCGAACACCGGGGAGCTGTTTTTT,CASTLAGGPNTGELFF
TRBD1,TRBJ2-6,TRBV4-1,.,TGCGCCAGCAGCCTCTATGGACAGGGGGGAACAGGGGCCAACGTCCTGACTTTC,CASSLYGQGGTGANVLTF
.,TRBJ1-3,TRBV9,.,TGTGCCAGCAGCGTAGGAACAGGCGGCTCTGGAAACACCATATATTTT,CASSVGTGGSGNTIYF
TRBD1,TRBJ2-7,TRBV6-5,.,TGTGCCAGCAGATCGACAGGGAGCTCCTACGAGCAGTACTTC,CASRSTGSSYEQYF
.,TRBJ1-2,TRBV5-6,.,TGTGCCAGCAGCTTGTGGGGGCCATCAGGCTACACCTTC,CASSLWGPSGYTF
.,TRBJ2-7,TRBV18,.,TGTGCCAGCTCACCACGGGTCGCGGATTTCTTCTCCTACGAGCAGTACTTC,CASSPRVADFFSYEQYF
.,TRBJ1-3,TRBV18,once,TGTGCCAGCTCACCACTGGGGCTCTCTGGAAACACCATATATTTT,CASSPLGLSGNTIYF
TRBD2,TRBJ2-6,TRBV7-2,.,TGTGCCAGCAGCCCGACTATAGCGGGAGGGCCAGGGGGGGCCAACGTCCTGACTTTC,CASSPTIAGGPGGANVLTF
.,TRBJ2-1,TRBV28,.,TGTGCCAGCAGCCAGACAGGACAACTTTACAATGAGCAGTTCTTC,CASSQTGQLYNEQFF
.,TRBJ1-3,TRBV28,.,TGTGCCAGCAGCCCCAGGGGTTCAGTGTTCGGAAACACCATATATTTT,CASSPRGSVFGNTIYF
.,TRBJ2-1,TRBV2,.,TGTGCCAGCAGTGGGTTGCGGGACCCAATCTCACCCGGAGGGGACAATGAGCAGTTCTTC,CASSGLRDPISPGGDNEQFF
TRBD2,TRBJ2-1,TRBV30,.,TGTGCCTGGAGTGTATCGGGGAGGGCCTCCGATGAGCAGTTCTTC,CAWSVSGRASDEQFF
.,TRBJ2-3,TRBV30,.,TGTGCCTGGAGTGTTGATAGGGGAACAGATACGCAGTATTTT,CAWSVDRGTDTQYF
.,TRBJ2-1,TRBV6-4,.,TGTGCCAGCAGTCCAGGGTCCACCCCCCACGATGAGCAGTTCTTC,CASSPGSTPHDEQFF
TRBD2,TRBJ2-1,TRBV27,.,TGTGCCAGCAGTCCGACCACTAGCGGGATCACGAATGAGCAGTTCTTC,CASSPTTSGITNEQFF
.,TRBJ1-3,TRBV27,.,TGTGCCAGCAGTCCGGGGGGGAACACCATATATTTT,CASSPGGNTIYF
.,TRBJ2-7,TRBV21-1,.,TGTGCCAGCAACACCAGCGGGAGACCTCTCTCCTACGAGCAGTACTTC,CASNTSGRPLSYEQYF
TRBD2,TRBJ2-3,TRBV7-8,.,TGTGCCAGCACCCCGATGGGAGGGAAAACAGATACGCAGTATTTT,CASTPMGGKTDTQYF
.,TRBJ2-7,TRBV7-9,.,TGTGCCAGCAGCCCCAGATGGGGAGCCGAGCAGTACTTC,CASSPRWGAEQYF
.,TRBJ2-5,TRBV24-1,.,TGTGCCACCAGTGATAGGGGTGTTGGGACCCAGTACTTC,CATSDRGVGTQYF
TRBD2,TRBJ2-1,TRBV3-1/TRBV3-2,medium-sized,TGTGCCAGCAGCCAGGCCGGGACTAAGCAGTTCTTC,CASSQAGTKQFF
.,TRBJ2-7,TRBV5-8,.,TGTGCCAGCAGCTCGAAAACCGGGAGAAAGTACTTC,CASSSKTGRKYF
TRBD1,TRBJ2-7,TRBV6-2/TRBV6-3,.,TGTGCCAGCAGTTCCCGGGACAGGGGGTACGAGCAGTACTTC,CASSSRDRGYEQYF
.,TRBJ2-6,TRBV6-5,.,TGTGCCAGCAGTTACGGGGCCTCTGGGGCCAATGTCCTGACTTTC,CASSYGASGANVLTF
TRBD1,TRBJ1-3,TRBV23-1,.,TGCGCCAGCAACCCGGGACAGAGAAACACCATATATTTT,CASNPGQRNTIYF
.,TRBJ2-2,TRBV7-2,.,TGTGCCAGCAGCTCGGACAGAGGGTACACCGGGGAGCTGTTTTTT,CASSSDRGYTGELFF
.,TRBJ2-5,TRBV4-1,.,TGCGCCAGCAGCCAAGAGGAGGGCAGGAGGTACCACCAAGAGACCCAGTACTTC,CASSQEEGRRYHQETQYF
.,TRBJ1-5,TRBV2,.,TGTGCCAGCAGCCTAGGGGTTCAGCCCCAGCATTTT,CASSLGVQPQHF
TRBD2,TRBJ2-7,TRBV6-6,.,TGTGCCAGCAGTTACTCCCCCAGCGGGAGTTCCGACGAGCAGTACTTC,CASSYSPSGSSDEQYF
.,TRBJ2-3,TRBV9,few,TGTGCCAGCAGCGTAGCGTTTAGCACAGATACGCAGTATTTT,CASSVAFSTDTQYF
TRBD1,TRBJ1-1,TRBV19,.,TGTGCCAGTAGTGTCAGGGGGCAGGTCACTGAAGCTTTCTTT,CASSVRGQVTEAFF
.,TRBJ2-2,TRBV12-3/TRBV12-4,.,TGTGCCAGCTCCCCGACAGCTGGGGAGCTGTTTTTT,CASSPTAGELFF
.,TRBJ1-5,TRBV2,.,TGTGCCAGCAGTGAAATGGCAGGGAATCAGCCCCAGCATTTT,CASSEMAGNQPQHF
.,TRBJ2-7,TRBV7-2,few,TGTGCCAGCAGCTTAGCGTCACGCGGAGTATACGAGCAGTACTTC,CASSLASRGVYEQYF
TRBD1,TRBJ1-6,TRBV5-1,.,TGCGCCAGCAGCCTGGGACAGCTTAATTCACCCCTCCACTTT,CASSLGQLNSPLHF